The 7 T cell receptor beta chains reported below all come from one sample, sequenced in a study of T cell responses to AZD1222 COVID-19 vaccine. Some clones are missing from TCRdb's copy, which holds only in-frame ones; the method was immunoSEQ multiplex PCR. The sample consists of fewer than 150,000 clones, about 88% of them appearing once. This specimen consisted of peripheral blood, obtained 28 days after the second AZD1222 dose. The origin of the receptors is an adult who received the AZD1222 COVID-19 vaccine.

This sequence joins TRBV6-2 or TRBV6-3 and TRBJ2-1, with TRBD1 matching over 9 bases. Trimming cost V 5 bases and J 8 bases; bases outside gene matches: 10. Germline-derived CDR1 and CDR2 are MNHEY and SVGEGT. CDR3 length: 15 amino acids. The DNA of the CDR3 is TGTGCCAGCAGTGCACCGGGACAGGGTACCGATGAGCAGTTCTTC. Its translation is CASSAPGQGTDEQFF.

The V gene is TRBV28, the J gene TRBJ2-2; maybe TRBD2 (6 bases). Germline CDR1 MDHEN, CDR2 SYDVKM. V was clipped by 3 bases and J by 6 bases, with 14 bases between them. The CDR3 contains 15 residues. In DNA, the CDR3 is TGTGCCAGCAGTTTCGGGGGAGTATCGGCCGGGGAGCTGTTTTTT. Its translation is CASSFGGVSAGELFF.

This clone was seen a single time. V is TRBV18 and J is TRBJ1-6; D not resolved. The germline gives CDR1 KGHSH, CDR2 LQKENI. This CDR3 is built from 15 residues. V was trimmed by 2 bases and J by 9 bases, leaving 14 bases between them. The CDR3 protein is CASSPASGFGSPLHF. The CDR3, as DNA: TGTGCCAGCTCACCAGCTTCGGGGTTTGGTTCACCCCTCCACTTT.

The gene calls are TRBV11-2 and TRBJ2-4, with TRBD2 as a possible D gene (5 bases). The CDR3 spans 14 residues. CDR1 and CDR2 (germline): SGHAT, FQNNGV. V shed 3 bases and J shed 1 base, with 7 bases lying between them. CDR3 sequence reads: CASSFRRAKNIQYF. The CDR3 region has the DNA TGTGCCAGCAGCTTCCGGAGGGCCAAAAACATTCAGTACTTC.

DNA of the CDR3: TGCGCCAGCAGCCAGCCGGGACTAGCTTCCGAGCAGTTCTTC. This encodes CASSQPGLASEQFF. The rearrangement joins TRBV4-3 to TRBJ2-1, with 9 bases aligning to TRBD2. CDR1 is LGHNA and CDR2 is YSLEER in the germline V gene. This CDR3 is built from 14 residues. V lost 3 bases, J lost 10 bases, and 7 bases stayed unmatched.

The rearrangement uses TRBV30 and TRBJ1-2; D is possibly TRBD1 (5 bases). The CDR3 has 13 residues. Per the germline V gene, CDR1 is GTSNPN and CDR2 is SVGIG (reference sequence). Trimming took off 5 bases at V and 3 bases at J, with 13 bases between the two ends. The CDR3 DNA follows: TGTGCCTGGGGGGACCTACCCCACTATGGCTACACCTTC. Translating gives CAWGDLPHYGYTF.

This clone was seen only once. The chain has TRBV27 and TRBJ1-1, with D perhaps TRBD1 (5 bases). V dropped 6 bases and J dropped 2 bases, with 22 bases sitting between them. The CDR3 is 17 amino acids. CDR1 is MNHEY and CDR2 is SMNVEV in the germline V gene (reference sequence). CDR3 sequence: CASRSRGRTPQNTEAFF. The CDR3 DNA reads TGTGCCAGCAGATCCCGGGGCCGCACCCCTCAAAACACTGAAGCTTTCTTT.